The present T cell receptor (beta chain) was sequenced within a study of patients and donors after allogeneic stem cell transplantation. Trimming cost V 5 bases and J 1 base, with 9 bases left between them. The CDR3 is 13 residues long. In germline, CDR1 is DFQATT, CDR2 SNEGSKA (reference sequence). TCRdb itself ran the RT-PCR reads through MiXCR, one entry per CDR3 protein. The table has approximately 140,000 distinct CDR3 sequences, roughly 35% seen once; the top ten hold about 50%. The source is a human donor who was either an allogeneic HSCT recipient or a stem cell or donor lymphocyte infusion donor (not recorded which). It is not recorded whose cells these are; they may come from a transplant donor. This chain joins TRBV20-1 and TRBJ1-5; D is possibly TRBD1 (6 bases). The sequenced sample consisted of blood, either unsorted or a sorted T cell fraction (not recorded which). The CDR3 protein is CSAWTESNQPQHF. CDR3 DNA: TGCAGTGCTTGGACAGAGAGCAATCAGCCCCAGCATTTT.